The clone carrying this TCR beta chain was found a few times. Its antigen is currently unknown. The sample originates from a study of glioma-infiltrating T cells. About the research overall: Presurgical dexamethasone in glioma patients lasted six or fewer days. Study results and caveats: Signature shared blood CDR3 motifs were enriched in low-divergence and depleted in high-divergence patients. Above-expected tissue-blood divergence occurred in all gliomas, most in low-grade ones.

The CDR3 is made up of 12 amino acids. The V and J ends lost 3 bases and 4 bases respectively, with 5 bases between them. Germline V gene data show CDR1 as SNHLY and CDR2 as FYNNEI. Using RNA template, CDR3s of TCR alpha and beta were amplified with iRepertoire arm-PCR. TCRdb re-derived calls from the multiplex PCR reads in MiXCR, one entry per CDR3 protein. In the table there are a few hundred thousand distinct CDR3 sequences, 35% to 45% of which are singletons. The chain employs TRBV2 and TRBJ2-3; unclear D gene. The TCR originated in a human donor with low-grade glioma or glioblastoma, undergoing nonglioma brain surgery, or in good health (not recorded which). The specimen was glioma tissue, nonneoplastic brain tissue, or PBMCs (not recorded which). The CDR3 DNA is TGTGCCAGCAGTGACCGGGCAGATACGCAGTATTTT. Its protein is CASSDRADTQYF.